This is a list of T cell receptor beta chains from one sample in a study of metastatic and nonmetastatic thyroid tumors. With MiXCR, TCRdb called clones anew from the PCR reads. The table lists tens of thousands of clones, under 30% of them singletons. The material sequenced was blood. The receptors stem from a male donor with papillary thyroid cancer or a benign thyroid nodule (not recorded which). Some clones in this sample may be carry-over from other donors' samples. The CDR3 runs from the conserved cysteine through the conserved F or W. Each record gives: V gene, CDR3 length, J gene, clone size, D gene, CDR3 protein, CDR3 DNA. A D gene is named only where the DNA matches it firmly. Part of the rows lack a size; the others show once, few, many or a class for expanded clones.

>TRBV24-1|14|TRBJ1-1|-|-
CATSDQGPNTEAFF
TGTGCCACCAGTGATCAGGGTCCGAACACTGAAGCTTTCTTT
>TRBV28|13|TRBJ1-5|few|-
CASTHGPTGPQHF
TGTGCCAGCACCCACGGCCCGACAGGGCCCCAGCATTTT
>TRBV11-3|20|TRBJ1-5|-|-
CASSLVEDSLSPYSNQPQHF
TGTGCCAGCAGCTTAGTTGAGGATTCCTTGTCCCCTTATAGCAATCAGCCCCAGCATTTT
>TRBV28|16|TRBJ1-6|few|-
CASSLLSGQYNSPLHF
TGTGCCAGCAGTTTATTGTCAGGGCAGTATAATTCACCCCTCCACTTT
>TRBV27|13|TRBJ2-5|few|-
CASSLGGRGTQYF
TGTGCCAGCAGTTTGGGGGGGCGCGGGACCCAGTACTTC
>TRBV7-3|15|TRBJ2-7|-|-
CASSLGGGGGYEQYF
TGTGCCAGCAGCCTCGGTGGAGGAGGGGGTTACGAGCAGTACTTC
>TRBV5-1|15|TRBJ2-2|few|TRBD1
CASSTGQDHTGELFF
TGCGCCAGCAGCACCGGACAGGATCACACCGGGGAGCTGTTTTTT
>TRBV25-1|14|TRBJ2-5|many|TRBD1
CASSVTGGLKTQYF
TGTGCCAGCAGTGTAACAGGGGGCCTGAAGACCCAGTACTTC
>TRBV7-9|12|TRBJ2-1|many|TRBD2
CASSRGGRAEFF
TGTGCCAGCTCCCGAGGCGGGAGGGCCGAGTTCTTC
>TRBV6-1|15|TRBJ2-7|few|TRBD2
CASSAPGLASYEQYF
TGTGCCAGCAGTGCACCGGGACTAGCCTCGTACGAGCAGTACTTC
>TRBV20-1|16|TRBJ2-1|many|-
CSAPSPDSLFYNEQFF
TGCAGTGCCCCCAGCCCAGACAGCCTCTTCTACAATGAGCAGTTCTTC
>TRBV6-5|15|TRBJ2-7|-|-
CASSYQVESSYEQYF
TGTGCCAGCAGTTATCAGGTTGAGAGCTCCTACGAGCAGTACTTC
>TRBV24-1|12|TRBJ2-2|many|-
CATSHSTGELFF
TGTGCCACCAGCCACAGCACCGGGGAGCTGTTTTTT
>TRBV20-1|14|TRBJ2-5|many|TRBD2
CSACEFGGEETQYF
TGCAGTGCTTGCGAATTCGGGGGGGAGGAGACCCAGTACTTC
>TRBV4-1|15|TRBJ1-1|many|TRBD1
CASSQEGGGMGEAFF
TGCGCCAGCAGCCAAGAGGGAGGGGGCATGGGTGAAGCTTTCTTT
>TRBV28|15|TRBJ1-6|-|-
CASSTGPSYNSPLHF
TGTGCCAGCAGCACAGGTCCCTCCTATAATTCACCCCTCCACTTT
>TRBV12-3/TRBV12-4|14|TRBJ1-3|medium-sized|TRBD1
CASSVTGTGNTIYF
TGTGCCAGCAGCGTGACAGGGACTGGAAACACCATATATTTT
>TRBV3-1|12|TRBJ1-6|once|-
CASSPHGSPLHF
TGTGCCAGCAGCCCCCATGGGTCACCCCTCCACTTT
>TRBV7-2|15|TRBJ1-2|-|-
CASSFERGCGYGFTF
TGTGCCAGCAGCTTCGAGAGGGGGTGCGGCTATGGCTTCACCTTC
>TRBV19|15|TRBJ2-1|many|TRBD1
CASRLQGATYNEQFF
TGTGCCAGTAGACTACAGGGGGCCACTTACAATGAGCAGTTCTTC
>TRBV20-1|14|TRBJ1-3|many|-
CSANEPFSGNTIYF
TGCAGTGCTAATGAACCTTTCTCTGGAAACACCATATATTTT
>TRBV5-1|16|TRBJ2-7|-|-
CASSLALTIGSLEQYF
TGCGCCAGCAGCTTAGCCTTGACTATCGGGAGTCTCGAGCAGTACTTC
>TRBV11-2|14|TRBJ2-2|-|TRBD1
CASSLDRATGELFF
TGTGCCAGCAGCTTGGACAGGGCCACCGGGGAGCTGTTTTTT
>TRBV9|16|TRBJ1-3|-|-
CASSSGPGAYGNTIYF
TGTGCCAGCAGCAGCGGCCCAGGGGCTTATGGAAACACCATATATTTT
>TRBV3-1|16|TRBJ1-6|many|TRBD1
CASSRDGQVYNSPLHF
TGTGCCAGCAGCCGAGACGGACAGGTCTATAATTCACCCCTCCACTTT
>TRBV9|13|TRBJ2-3|many|TRBD2
CASSAGGPDTQYF
TGTGCCAGCAGCGCGGGGGGGCCAGATACGCAGTATTTT
>TRBV27|15|TRBJ2-2|-|-
CASSLYLQVIGELFF
TGTGCCAGCAGTCTTTACTTACAGGTGATCGGGGAGCTGTTTTTT
>TRBV30|13|TRBJ1-2|-|TRBD1
CAWNRDRPYGYTF
TGTGCCTGGAACCGGGACAGGCCCTATGGCTACACCTTC
>TRBV11-2|13|TRBJ1-5|-|-
CASSGNRNQPQHF
TGTGCAAGCAGCGGCAATAGGAATCAGCCCCAGCATTTT
>TRBV3-1|18|TRBJ2-5|many|TRBD2
CASSQDLLSSGTKETQYF
TGTGCCAGCAGCCAAGATCTATTGTCTAGCGGGACCAAAGAGACCCAGTACTTC
>TRBV20-1|11|TRBJ2-7|-|-
CSARTTYEQYF
TGCAGTGCTAGGACAACCTACGAGCAGTACTTC
>TRBV11-3|15|TRBJ1-1|-|TRBD1
CASSLDLRDSAEAFF
TGTGCCAGCAGCTTAGACCTCCGGGACAGCGCTGAAGCTTTCTTT
>TRBV7-8|15|TRBJ2-7|-|-
CASSGTTTASYEQYF
TGTGCCAGCAGCGGGACGACAACTGCGTCCTACGAGCAGTACTTC
>TRBV11-2|14|TRBJ1-5|many|-
CASSYPKGNQPQHF
TGTGCCAGCAGCTACCCTAAGGGCAATCAGCCCCAGCATTTT
>TRBV6-1|17|TRBJ1-2|medium-sized|TRBD1
CASSVPPAATGTYGYTF
TGTGCCAGCAGTGTACCCCCAGCGGCGACAGGGACCTATGGCTACACCTTC
>TRBV6-5|13|TRBJ2-5|many|-
CASSSLEQETQYF
TGTGCCAGCAGTTCCCTCGAGCAAGAGACCCAGTACTTC
>TRBV27|16|TRBJ2-1|many|-
CASSSPTRSRYNEQFF
TGTGCCAGCAGCTCCCCGACTAGAAGTCGCTACAATGAGCAGTTCTTC
>TRBV9|14|TRBJ2-2|many|-
CASSSQTATGELFF
TGTGCCAGCAGCTCTCAGACCGCAACCGGGGAGCTGTTTTTT
>TRBV6-9|15|TRBJ1-4|many|TRBD1
CASSYQGARSEKLFF
TGTGCCAGCAGTTACCAGGGGGCGAGGAGTGAAAAACTGTTTTTT
>TRBV9|14|TRBJ2-5|many|TRBD2
CASSVSGGQETQYF
TGTGCCAGCAGCGTATCGGGGGGGCAAGAGACCCAGTACTTC
>TRBV6-1|14|TRBJ2-7|many|TRBD1
CASGMEGGAGEQYF
TGTGCCAGCGGGATGGAAGGGGGCGCGGGCGAGCAGTACTTC
>TRBV20-1|13|TRBJ2-7|-|-
CSARARNAYEQYF
TGCAGTGCTAGAGCCAGGAACGCCTACGAGCAGTACTTC
>TRBV20-1|13|TRBJ1-5|many|-
CSASDQQNQPQHF
TGCAGTGCTAGTGACCAACAGAATCAGCCCCAGCATTTT
>TRBV20-1|12|TRBJ2-7|many|TRBD2
CSAIAGGYEQYF
TGCAGTGCCATAGCGGGAGGCTACGAGCAGTACTTC
>TRBV2|14|TRBJ1-6|-|TRBD1
CASSDGTANSPLHF
TGTGCCAGCAGTGATGGGACAGCTAATTCACCCCTCCACTTT
>TRBV20-1|14|TRBJ1-6|-|TRBD1
CSARERTGNSPLHF
TGCAGTGCTAGAGAAAGGACAGGAAATTCACCCCTCCACTTT
>TRBV2|14|TRBJ2-3|many|TRBD2
CASSTTSGGDTQYF
TGTGCCAGCAGTACGACTAGCGGGGGGGATACGCAGTATTTT
>TRBV7-9|14|TRBJ2-4|many|TRBD1
CASSPWTGPNIQYF
TGTGCCAGCAGCCCGTGGACAGGCCCAAACATTCAGTACTTC
>TRBV4-2|14|TRBJ2-1|medium-sized|TRBD2
CASSQDLEAGGPRF
TGTGCCAGCAGCCAAGATCTTGAAGCGGGAGGGCCGCGCTTC